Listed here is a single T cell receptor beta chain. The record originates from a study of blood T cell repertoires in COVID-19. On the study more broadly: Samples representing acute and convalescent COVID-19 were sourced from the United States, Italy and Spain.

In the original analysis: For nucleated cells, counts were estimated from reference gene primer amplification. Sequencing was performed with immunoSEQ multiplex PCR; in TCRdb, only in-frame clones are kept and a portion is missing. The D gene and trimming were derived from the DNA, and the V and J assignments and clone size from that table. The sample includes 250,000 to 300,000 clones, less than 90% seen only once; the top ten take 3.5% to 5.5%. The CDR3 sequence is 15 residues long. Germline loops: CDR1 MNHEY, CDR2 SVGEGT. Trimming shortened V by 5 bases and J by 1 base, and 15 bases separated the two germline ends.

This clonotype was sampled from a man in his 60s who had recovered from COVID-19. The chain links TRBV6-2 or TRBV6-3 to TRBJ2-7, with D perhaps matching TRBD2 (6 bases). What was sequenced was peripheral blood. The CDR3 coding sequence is TGTGCCAGCAGTGGACCGGGACTTGGATCCTACGAGCAGTACTTC. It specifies CASSGPGLGSYEQYF.